This T cell receptor beta chain was recorded in a study of T cells and copy number aberrations in small-cell lung cancer. The CDR3 runs 14 residues. Germline V CDR1 and CDR2: SGHDT, YYEEEE. V gave up 0 bases and J gave up 10 bases, with 14 bases separating them. Patients with resected limited-stage small-cell lung cancer, operated 2008 to 2020. Generated by immunoSEQ multiplex PCR, the TCRdb table keeps only in-frame clones and is missing some. Of 1,000 or so clones listed, 86% are singletons. This clone was detected only once. This TCR derives from a man aged 60 to 69 with small cell lung cancer. V gene TRBV5-6 combines with J gene TRBJ2-1, with D possibly being TRBD1 (5 bases). Sequenced input: tumor tissue. In DNA form, the CDR3 reads TGTGCCAGCAGCTTGGATTATGGGGCGAGGGAGCAGTTCTTC. Its protein is CASSLDYGAREQFF.